The 25 T cell receptor beta chains in this list originate from one sample, sequenced in a study of blood T cells in healthy people across ages. PCR was performed a second time for roughly 7 to 11 cycles using a sample-barcoded 5' primer and a J-beta primer mix. TCRdb re-analysed the 5' RACE reads in MiXCR, keeping a single row per CDR3 protein. Of about a million distinct CDR3 sequences listed, roughly 50% were seen once; the top ten hold 13%. Sequencing was performed on blood. The receptors derive from a man between 25 and 39 years old in good health.

The chain joins TRBV29-1 to TRBJ2-5; the D gene is possibly TRBD1 (5 bases). V gave up 4 bases and J gave up 11 bases, with 23 bases separating them. There are 14 residues in the CDR3. Germline V gene data show CDR1 as SQVTM and CDR2 as ANQGSEA. The CDR3 bases are TGCAGCGTTGCCGACGGACACCGTAACAATGAGCAGTACTTC. Its protein is CSVADGHRNNEQYF. The full variable domain, completed using reference TRBV29-1 and TRBJ2-5, is SAVISQKPSRDICQRGTSLTIQCQVDSQVTMMFWYRQQPGQSLTLIATANQGSEATYESGFVIDKFPISRPNLTFSTLTVSNMSPEDSSIYLCSVADGHRNNEQYFGPGTRLLVL.

In this sample, this clonotype turned up many times. The chain is built from TRBV20-1 and TRBJ2-3; 14 bases line up with TRBD2. Per germline, CDR1 DFQATT and CDR2 SNEGSKA (reference sequence). The CDR3 contains 17 residues. Trimming removed 5 bases from V and 0 bases from J; junction bases left unmatched: 7. The CDR3 DNA follows: TGCAGTGCTCAACGGACTAGCGGGGGGCTGAGCACAGATACGCAGTATTTT. Its translation: CSAQRTSGGLSTDTQYF.

This clonotype has only a few counts. The chain links TRBV10-3 to TRBJ2-7; D is possibly TRBD2 (6 bases). Trimming stripped 6 bases from V and 5 bases from J, with 11 bases between. This CDR3 is built from 12 residues. Germline assignment: CDR1 ENHRY and CDR2 SYGVKD. The CDR3 DNA follows: TGTGCCATCAGACGGCGGGAAGACGAGCAGTACTTC. It encodes CAIRRREDEQYF.

Of note for this clonotype: A read error is possible here, since a much larger clone lies one base away. The V and J genes are TRBV6-1 and TRBJ2-6; D is uncertain. The V end lost 2 bases, the J end lost 0 bases, and 5 bases lay between the germline ends. CDR1 is MNHNS, CDR2 SASEGT, per germline. This CDR3 is built from 15 residues. CDR3 sequence: CASSESASGANVLTF. CDR3 DNA sequence: TGTGCCAGCAGTGAAAGCGCCTCTGGGGCCAACGTCCTGACTTTC.

The chain recombines TRBV7-2 with TRBJ2-3; 11 bases are shared with TRBD2. Germline V gives CDR1 SGHTA, CDR2 FQGNSA. The J segment lost 8 bases and the V segment lost 1 base, leaving 5 bases of the junction unmatched. This CDR3 comprises 15 residues. The CDR3, as DNA: TGTGCCAGCAGCTTAGAGCTAGCGGGAGGAGGTACGCAGTATTTT. Translation gives CASSLELAGGGTQYF.

Only a few counts were recorded for this clonotype. The genes are TRBV4-1 and TRBJ2-7; 10 nucleotides align to TRBD1. After removal of 4 bases from V and 4 bases from J, the junction contained 7 bases not matched to a gene. Germline CDR1 and CDR2: MGHRA and YSYEKL. CDR3 length: 15 amino acids. CDR3: CASSPPDRGLYEQYF. CDR3 DNA sequence: TGCGCCAGCAGCCCCCCTGACAGGGGGCTGTACGAGCAGTACTTC.

CDR3 in DNA: TGTGCCAGCAGTTACTCGGCAGGGGGCCCGTTCTTC. This encodes CASSYSAGGPFF. The V and J genes are TRBV6-2 or TRBV6-3 and TRBJ2-1; 8 bases align to TRBD1. This CDR3 is built from 12 residues. In germline, CDR1 is MNHEY, CDR2 SVGEGT. The V segment lost 0 bases and the J segment 15 bases; nucleotides outside the gene matches: 4.

The chain uses TRBV20-1 and TRBJ1-5; D is perhaps TRBD1 (6 bases). CDR3 size: 14 residues. Trimming pared 3 bases from V and 8 bases from J, leaving 17 bases between. The germline V gene encodes CDR1 DFQATT and CDR2 SNEGSKA (reference sequence). The CDR3 region is CSASGDIKGKPQHF. As DNA, the CDR3 is TGCAGTGCTAGTGGGGACATCAAAGGAAAGCCCCAGCATTTT.

This clonotype was found a few times. This sequence joins TRBV3-1 and TRBJ2-3; the D is unclear. V was shortened by 6 bases and J by 6 bases, with 16 bases between the two germline ends. This CDR3 is built from 14 residues. The V gene's germline CDR1 is LGHDT and CDR2 YNNKEL (reference sequence). The CDR3 coding sequence is TGTGCCAGCAGTCCTAGTAATTTTGTGGATACGCAGTATTTT. It translates to CASSPSNFVDTQYF.

The chain carries TRBV4-2 and TRBJ2-3; 10 nucleotides align to TRBD1. Germline assignment: CDR1 LGHNA and CDR2 YNFKEQ. The J segment lost 4 bases and the V segment lost 4 bases, leaving 11 bases of the junction unmatched. There are 17 residues in the CDR3. The CDR3 sequence is CASSPKGGTGEPDTQYF. CDR3 nucleotide sequence: TGTGCCAGCAGCCCTAAAGGCGGGACAGGGGAGCCAGATACGCAGTATTTT.

This rearrangement joins TRBV3-1 to TRBJ2-4, with D unclear. Matching the DNA end better, TRBJ2-7 makes the J call doubtful. Germline CDR1 LGHDT, CDR2 YNNKEL (reference sequence). The CDR3 has 13 amino acids. Written as DNA, the CDR3 is TGTGCCAGCAGCCAATATGCGCGCGCCGAGCAGTACTTC. Amino acid sequence: CASSQYARAEQYF.

This clonotype was found a few times. V gene TRBV3-1 combines with J gene TRBJ2-1; 12 nucleotides match TRBD2. The length of the CDR3 is 17 residues. Unmatched junction bases numbered 11, after V lost 2 bases and J lost 9 bases. Per the germline V gene, CDR1 is LGHDT and CDR2 is YNNKEL (reference sequence). CDR3 sequence reads: CASSQPLAGGPLGEQFF. The CDR3 DNA reads TGTGCCAGCAGCCAACCGCTAGCGGGGGGGCCTTTGGGTGAGCAGTTCTTC.

The V gene is TRBV6-1, the J gene TRBJ1-4; D gene unclear. V dropped 6 bases and J dropped 7 bases, with 15 bases sitting between them. Germline-derived CDR1 and CDR2 are MNHNS and SASEGT. This CDR3 has 14 residues. This CDR3 is CASSRVTDGEKLFF. CDR3 nucleotides: TGTGCCAGCAGCCGGGTGACGGACGGTGAAAAACTGTTTTTT.

Points on this clonotype: At one end the junction does not follow the germline gene, possibly because of a read error. The chain combines TRBV12-3 or TRBV12-4 with TRBJ2-3; 12 positions agree with TRBD2. This CDR3 region has 18 residues. The DNA of the CDR3 is TGTGCCAGCAGTTTAGCGACTAGCGGGAGTCCTAGCACAGATGCGCAGTATTTT. This sequence encodes CASSLATSGSPSTDAQYF.

The J gene is TRBJ2-5, the V gene TRBV5-1; 13 positions match TRBD2. CDR1 and CDR2 from the germline V gene are SGHRS and YFSETQ. V gave up 4 bases and J gave up 4 bases; unmatched junction bases: 7. The CDR3 sequence is 16 residues long. The CDR3 protein is CASSPGTSGKSETQYF. CDR3 nucleotide sequence: TGCGCCAGCAGCCCCGGGACTAGCGGGAAGTCAGAGACCCAGTACTTC.

J is TRBJ2-7 and V is TRBV28, with TRBD1 matching 10 bases. V lost 0 bases and J lost 4; bases outside the gene matches: 3. Looked up from germline, CDR1 is MDHEN and CDR2 is SYDVKM. The CDR3 is 15 residues long. CDR3 in amino acids: CASSLWTGGSYEQYF. DNA for the CDR3: TGTGCCAGCAGTTTATGGACAGGGGGCAGTTACGAGCAGTACTTC.

This chain connects TRBV5-1 to TRBJ2-1; no firm D call. Germline values: CDR1 SGHRS, CDR2 YFSETQ. The CDR3 has 13 amino acids. Trimming cost V 0 bases and J 9 bases, with 10 bases left between them. This chain's CDR3 is CASSLAGRSEQFF. CDR3 nucleotides: TGCGCCAGCAGCTTGGCAGGTAGAAGTGAGCAGTTCTTC.

This clonotype has a handful of counts. The genes are TRBV7-2 and TRBJ1-2; tentatively, D is TRBD1 (5 bases). The length of the CDR3 is 14 residues. Trimming took off 5 bases at V and 1 base at J, with 11 bases between the two ends. Germline-derived CDR1 and CDR2 are SGHTA and FQGNSA. For the CDR3, the DNA is TGTGCCAGCAGCAGAGGGGAGATTAACTATGGCTACACCTTC. This sequence encodes CASSRGEINYGYTF.

The CDR3 DNA is TGCGCCAGCAGCACCGAAGGGGGAGAGACCCAGTACTTC. This codes for CASSTEGGETQYF. This rearrangement joins TRBV5-1 to TRBJ2-5; D might be TRBD1 (6 bases). The CDR3 totals 13 residues. In germline, CDR1 is SGHRS, CDR2 YFSETQ. V lost 4 bases to trimming and J lost 4 bases, with 11 bases between them.

This clonotype was observed at least ten times. V is TRBV7-6 and J is TRBJ2-7, with TRBD2 matching over 8 bases. The CDR3 consists of 14 residues. V trimming: 5 bases; J trimming: 3 bases; junction bases outside the gene matches: 6. Germline V gives CDR1 SGHVS, CDR2 FNYEAQ. The CDR3 reads CASSERGGLYEQYF. As DNA, the CDR3 is TGTGCCAGCAGCGAACGGGGGGGACTCTACGAGCAGTACTTC.

This clonotype was counted a few times. The chain links TRBV6-6 to TRBJ2-1, with 8 bases aligning to TRBD1. CDR1 and CDR2 (germline): MNHNY, SVGAGI (reference sequence). This CDR3 has 14 amino acids. V dropped 7 bases and J dropped 4; count of bases not matched to a gene: 6. As DNA, the CDR3 is TGTGCCAGCAACATGGGACAGGAGTACAATGAGCAGTTCTTC. It translates to CASNMGQEYNEQFF.

The chain employs TRBV6-1 and TRBJ1-6, with TRBD1 as a possible D gene (5 bases). This CDR3 region has 16 residues. V dropped 3 bases and J dropped 0 bases, with 9 bases sitting between them. Germline loops: CDR1 MNHNS, CDR2 SASEGT. CDR3 in DNA: TGTGCCAGCAGTGAGGACACGAGCTCCTATAATTCACCCCTCCACTTT. Translated: CASSEDTSSYNSPLHF.

For the CDR3, the DNA is TGTGCCAGCAGCCATACAACGGGACTAGCATCAGACGAGCAGTACTTC. Its translation is CASSHTTGLASDEQYF. The chain couples TRBV7-9 to TRBJ2-4, with 9 bases matching TRBD2. The assigned J gene may be wrong: the sequence end matches TRBJ2-7 better. The germline V gene has CDR1 SEHNR and CDR2 FQNEAQ (reference sequence). This CDR3 spans 16 amino acids.

This clonotype occurred a few times. The chain uses TRBV7-9 and TRBJ1-6, with D possibly being TRBD1 (5 bases). Germline lookup yields CDR1 SEHNR and CDR2 FQNEAQ (reference sequence). V gave up 5 bases and J gave up 8 bases, with 13 bases separating them. This CDR3 has 14 residues. The CDR3 bases are TGTGCCAGCAGCCGGGGGTGGGAGGATTCACCCCTCCACTTT. It codes for CASSRGWEDSPLHF.

The V and J genes are TRBV24-1 and TRBJ1-1; 7 positions match TRBD1. The CDR3 extends over 14 amino acids. Looked up from germline, CDR1 is KGHDR and CDR2 is SFDVKD. J gave up 5 bases and V 3 bases, and 5 bases lay outside the gene matches. The CDR3 region is CATSDTGVGTEAFF. The DNA of the CDR3 is TGTGCCACCAGTGATACAGGGGTAGGGACTGAAGCTTTCTTT.